The 13 T cell receptor beta chains presented below share a single source sample, sequenced in a study of CD8+ T cells in alopecia areata. The sequencing template was cDNA reverse transcribed from extracted RNA. Profiling relied on immunoSEQ multiplex PCR, and the TCRdb table lists in-frame clones only, not all of them. The table lists about 180,000 clones, 40% to 65% of them singletons. Noted treatment: oral pan-JAK inhibitor, 5-10 mg twice daily. The material was CD8+ T cells sorted from blood, obtained around week 53, from a patient treated with tofacitinib. These receptor sequences come from a human donor with alopecia areata.

This clone was detected only a few times. The CDR3 protein is CAWSSLGVSPSSYEQYF. CDR3 nucleotides: TGTGCCTGGAGTTCCTTGGGGGTCTCTCCCTCCTCCTACGAGCAGTACTTC. The rearrangement uses TRBV30 and TRBJ2-7; D could derive from TRBD1 or TRBD2 (5 bases each). This CDR3 region has 17 residues. V shed 2 bases and J shed 0 bases, with 20 bases lying between them. In germline, CDR1 is GTSNPN, CDR2 SVGIG (reference sequence).

This clone appeared a few times. The V gene is TRBV7-9, the J gene TRBJ2-7; a weak D match, TRBD2 (5 bases). The CDR3 has 15 amino acids. Trimming pared 1 base from V and 2 bases from J, leaving 12 bases between. Germline CDR1 reads SEHNR; CDR2 reads FQNEAQ (reference sequence). For the CDR3, the DNA is TGTGCCAGCAGCTTAGGAGAGGAGGAAACCTACGAGCAGTACTTC. This translates into CASSLGEEETYEQYF.

The rearrangement links TRBV29-1 to TRBJ2-7; TRBD2 is a possible D gene (6 bases). CDR1 is SQVTM, CDR2 ANQGSEA, per germline. There are 14 residues in the CDR3. Trimming removed 6 bases at V and 2 bases at J, with 17 bases between. CDR3 protein: CSVPLRDSPYEQYF. The CDR3 bases are TGCAGCGTCCCCCTCCGGGACTCCCCCTACGAGCAGTACTTC.

CDR3 amino acids: CASSVVGRENTEAFF. CDR3 in DNA: TGTGCCAGCAGCGTAGTTGGCAGGGAAAACACTGAAGCTTTCTTT. The chain uses TRBV9 and TRBJ1-1; tentatively, D is TRBD1 (5 bases). Trimming stripped 0 bases from V and 2 bases from J, with 11 bases between. Looked up from germline, CDR1 is SGDLS and CDR2 is YYNGEE. The CDR3 is 15 residues long.

The chain recombines TRBV2 with TRBJ1-6; no clear D. CDR1 and CDR2 (germline): SNHLY, FYNNEI. With 8 bases removed from V and 9 bases from J, the gap between germline ends came to 14 bases. The CDR3 runs 13 residues. The chain's CDR3 is CASGYMRGSPLHF. CDR3 bases: TGTGCCAGCGGATACATGCGAGGTTCACCCCTCCACTTT.

This clone came up a few times. Additional DNA sequences in this sample encode the identical CDR3. This chain joins TRBV27 and TRBJ1-1; possible D gene TRBD1, 5 bases. Per germline, CDR1 MNHEY and CDR2 SMNVEV (reference sequence). V was clipped by 2 bases and J by 1 base, with 8 bases between them. The CDR3 totals 14 residues. The CDR3 spells CASSLPGANTEAFF. As DNA, the CDR3 is TGTGCCAGCAGTTTACCCGGGGCGAACACTGAAGCTTTCTTT.

The V gene is TRBV4-2, the J gene TRBJ2-1; 11 nucleotides agree with TRBD1. Germline CDR1 and CDR2: LGHNA and YNFKEQ. The length of the CDR3 is 15 residues. J lost 6 bases, V lost 0 bases, and 1 base had no gene match. CDR3 region: CASSQEGTGGNEQFF. DNA for the CDR3: TGTGCCAGCAGCCAAGAGGGGACAGGGGGCAATGAGCAGTTCTTC.

The CDR3 DNA reads TGTGCCAGCAGCGTACAGGGCACGACCGGGGAGCTGTTTTTT. Its translation is CASSVQGTTGELFF. This chain joins TRBV9 and TRBJ2-2, with D tentatively TRBD1 (5 bases). Germline-derived CDR1 and CDR2 are SGDLS and YYNGEE. Deletions cut 1 base from V and 5 bases from J, with 9 bases between. The CDR3 has 14 residues.

The rearrangement joins TRBV6-5 to TRBJ2-7; possibly TRBD1 for D (5 bases). The CDR3 covers 13 residues. Germline CDR1 MNHEY, CDR2 SVGAGI. V shed 5 bases and J shed 3 bases, with 11 bases lying between them. This chain's CDR3 is CASSDSIIYEQYF. In nucleotides, the CDR3 is TGTGCCAGCAGTGACAGCATAATCTACGAGCAGTACTTC.

The V gene is TRBV5-5, the J gene TRBJ1-1, with 8 bases lining up with TRBD1. The V segment lost 3 bases and the J segment 1 base; nucleotides outside the gene matches: 2. The germline CDR1 and CDR2 sequences are SGHKS and YYEKEE (reference sequence). This CDR3 comprises 14 residues. CDR3 sequence reads: CASSSGQGNTEAFF. The CDR3 bases are TGTGCCAGCAGCTCCGGACAGGGGAACACTGAAGCTTTCTTT. The full variable domain, rest sourced from reference TRBV5-5 and TRBJ1-1, is DAGVTQSPTHLIKTRGQQVTLRCSPISGHKSVSWYQQVLGQGPQFIFQYYEKEERGRGNFPDRFSARQFPNYSSELNVNALLLGDSALYLCASSSGQGNTEAFFGQGTRLTVV.

This clone turned up a few times. V is TRBV5-6 and J is TRBJ2-5; no firm D call. The CDR3 is made up of 15 amino acids. Germline CDR1 and CDR2: SGHDT and YYEEEE. V was pared by 2 bases and J by 5 bases, with 16 bases between. CDR3 amino acids: CASSLRTYMAETQYF. CDR3 nucleotide sequence: TGTGCCAGCAGCTTACGCACTTACATGGCGGAGACCCAGTACTTC.

V and J are TRBV5-1 and TRBJ2-3; D uncertain. V was trimmed by 0 bases and J by 0 bases, leaving 8 bases between them. Germline V CDR1 and CDR2: SGHRS, YFSETQ. There are 15 residues in the CDR3. The CDR3 nucleotides are TGCGCCAGCAGCTTGGTTCCAGCTAGCACAGATACGCAGTATTTT. Its translation is CASSLVPASTDTQYF.

This chain joins TRBV30 and TRBJ2-7; a possible D gene is TRBD1 (6 bases). V lost 1 base and J lost 2, with 15 bases in between. Per the germline V gene, CDR1 is GTSNPN and CDR2 is SVGIG (reference sequence). This CDR3 has 15 residues. CDR3 protein: CAWSGWDTLTYEQYF. CDR3 coding DNA: TGTGCCTGGAGTGGATGGGACACCCTAACCTACGAGCAGTACTTC. The full variable domain, rest sourced from reference TRBV30 and TRBJ2-7, is SQTIHQWPATLVQPVGSPLSLECTVEGTSNPNLYWYRQAAGRGLQLLFYSVGIGQISSEVPQNLSASRPQDRQFILSSKKLLLSDSGFYLCAWSGWDTLTYEQYFGPGTRLTVT.